The next 32 T cell receptor beta chains were all read from a single sample in a study of cytomegalovirus exposure and HLA in healthy donors. Both 60 Vbeta primers and 13 Jbeta primers went into the PCR. The repertoire was sequenced with immunoSEQ multiplex PCR; TCRdb's copy has only in-frame clones and lacks some. Here the sample spans 90,000 to 120,000 clones, about a tenth being singletons. Sequenced: PBMCs. The receptors originated from a man in his forties or fifties in good health and CMV-seropositive.

The chain combines TRBV19 with TRBJ1-4; no definite D call. The CDR3 contains 15 residues. The V end lost 1 base, the J end lost 7 bases, and 13 bases lay between the germline ends. Germline CDR1 LNHDA, CDR2 SQIVND (reference sequence). The CDR3 sequence is CASSIVGGLGEKLFF. In nucleotides, the CDR3 is TGTGCCAGTAGTATAGTTGGCGGGTTGGGTGAAAAACTGTTTTTT.

The DNA for the CDR3 is TGCGCCAGCAGCCAAGAACCCCTCGGTGGCTACACCTTC. This sequence encodes CASSQEPLGGYTF. The V call is TRBV4-1, the J call TRBJ1-2; D gene unclear. The CDR3 consists of 13 residues. V was shortened by 0 bases and J by 7 bases, with 9 bases between the two germline ends. The germline V gene encodes CDR1 MGHRA and CDR2 YSYEKL.

This clone occurred a few times. The genes are TRBV19 and TRBJ2-5, with TRBD1 identical over 11 bases. Germline V gene lookup returns CDR1 LNHDA and CDR2 SQIVND (reference sequence). The junction had 4 bases not matched to a gene; V was cut back by 3 bases and J by 4 bases. CDR3 length equals 15 residues. CDR3: CASSIAGQGGETQYF. As DNA, the CDR3 is TGTGCCAGTAGTATCGCGGGACAGGGGGGAGAGACCCAGTACTTC.

This clone was counted a few times. The rearrangement uses TRBV27 and TRBJ2-5, with D possibly TRBD1 on 6 matching bases. V was trimmed by 2 bases and J by 1 base, leaving 11 bases between them. Germline V lookup: CDR1 MNHEY, CDR2 SMNVEV (reference sequence). This CDR3 comprises 15 residues. CDR3: CASSLTGQPQETQYF. The CDR3, as DNA: TGTGCCAGCAGTTTAACAGGGCAACCCCAAGAGACCCAGTACTTC.

This clone showed up just a few times. This chain uses TRBV4-1 with TRBJ2-5, with D possibly being TRBD1 (6 bases). This CDR3 has 15 amino acids. Germline V gives CDR1 MGHRA, CDR2 YSYEKL. V lost 0 bases to trimming and J lost 2 bases, with 10 bases between them. CDR3 protein: CASSQEGTSQETQYF. The CDR3, as DNA: TGCGCCAGCAGCCAAGAAGGGACATCTCAAGAGACCCAGTACTTC.

This sequence joins TRBV6-5 and TRBJ2-3; perhaps TRBD2 as D (7 bases). The CDR3 is 12 residues long. Trimming took 6 bases from V and 5 from J, leaving 9 bases between them. Germline CDR1 reads MNHEY; CDR2 reads SVGAGI. Written as DNA, the CDR3 is TGTGCCAGCAGAAGGGGGGGAGATACGCAGTATTTT. Amino acids: CASRRGGDTQYF.

This clone was seen more than once but under ten times. The V and J genes are TRBV11-2 and TRBJ1-2; 7 nucleotides align to TRBD1. From germline, CDR1 is SGHAT and CDR2 FQNNGV. J was trimmed by 4 bases and V by 7 bases; bases with no gene match: 12. The CDR3 has 15 amino acids. CDR3 sequence reads: CASTALRGQPYGYTF. CDR3 in DNA: TGTGCCAGCACCGCTCTCCGGGGACAGCCCTATGGCTACACCTTC.

This clone has more than one count but fewer than ten. The chain recombines TRBV19 with TRBJ1-5; 8 bases line up with TRBD1. J lost 0 bases, V lost 4 bases, and 5 bases had no gene match. The germline CDR1 and CDR2 sequences are LNHDA and SQIVND (reference sequence). This CDR3 comprises 16 residues. In nucleotides, the CDR3 is TGTGCCAGTAGTACGCGGACAGGGTATAGCAATCAGCCCCAGCATTTT. Residues: CASSTRTGYSNQPQHF. Together with reference TRBV19 and TRBJ1-5, the CDR3 gives the full variable domain: DGGITQSPKYLFRKEGQNVTLSCEQNLNHDAMYWYRQDPGQGLRLIYYSQIVNDFQKGDIAEGYSVSREKKESFPLTVTSAQKNPTAFYLCASSTRTGYSNQPQHFGDGTRLSIL.

This chain joins TRBV21-1 and TRBJ2-1; the D call TRBD2 from the table was never checked on the DNA. TRBV21-1 is annotated as a pseudogene. This CDR3 has 16 residues. CDR3 region: CASTPPIAGADNEQFF. CDR3 DNA: TGTGCCAGCACCCCCCCCATAGCGGGCGCGGACAATGAGCAGTTCTTC.

This clone was seen a few times. The chain uses TRBV7-3 and TRBJ2-7; 13 nucleotides line up with TRBD2. With V trimmed by 1 base and J by 4 bases, 13 bases remained unmatched. Germline CDR1 and CDR2: SGHTA and FQGTGA. The CDR3 is made up of 19 amino acids. For the CDR3, the DNA is TGTGCCAGCAGCTTAAAGGTAACTAGCGGGAGGGCCTATTTTTACGAGCAGTACTTC. Translation: CASSLKVTSGRAYFYEQYF.

There are a few counts of this clone. V and J are TRBV7-8 and TRBJ2-7; D may be TRBD2 (5 bases). CDR3 length equals 13 residues. The V end lost 6 bases, the J end lost 3 bases, and 12 bases lay between the germline ends. Germline CDR1 is SGHVS and CDR2 is FQNEAQ. CDR3 sequence (DNA): TGTGCCAGCAGTCGCGGGCCATTCTACGAGCAGTACTTC. Protein product: CASSRGPFYEQYF.

This clone has only a few counts. The chain recombines TRBV6-5 with TRBJ2-3; 9 bases fit TRBD2. CDR3 length: 15 residues. The junction had 0 bases not matched to a gene; V was cut back by 1 base and J by 1 base. Germline CDR1 and CDR2: MNHEY and SVGAGI. Here the CDR3 reads CASSYLAGGTDTQYF. The CDR3 region has the DNA TGTGCCAGCAGTTACTTAGCGGGAGGCACAGATACGCAGTATTTT.

This chain joins TRBV7-9 and TRBJ2-2, with 10 bases fitting TRBD2. Unmatched junction bases numbered 10, after V lost 5 bases and J lost 4 bases. The CDR3 is made up of 17 amino acids. Germline CDR1 and CDR2: SEHNR and FQNEAQ (reference sequence). CDR3 residues: CASSSASGRVGTGELFF. CDR3 sequence (DNA): TGTGCCAGCAGCAGCGCAAGCGGGAGGGTGGGCACCGGGGAGCTGTTTTTT.

This clone was observed a few times. This chain joins TRBV5-1 and TRBJ1-1, with D maybe TRBD1 (5 bases). The V end lost 0 bases, the J end lost 2 bases, and 8 bases lay between the germline ends. Germline CDR1 SGHRS, CDR2 YFSETQ. The CDR3 consists of 14 residues. CDR3: CASSLGQINTEAFF. The DNA for the CDR3 is TGCGCCAGCAGCTTGGGACAGATTAACACTGAAGCTTTCTTT.

V is TRBV5-1 and J is TRBJ2-7; D unresolved. The germline V and J ends were trimmed by 4 bases and 5 bases, with 7 bases remaining between them. The CDR3 has 11 amino acids. Germline V CDR1 and CDR2: SGHRS, YFSETQ. CDR3 DNA sequence: TGCGCCAGCAGCAAACTCCACGAGCAGTACTTC. It encodes CASSKLHEQYF.

This clone came up a few times. This chain uses TRBV13 with TRBJ2-7; perhaps TRBD1 as D (6 bases). Deletions cut 5 bases from V and 6 bases from J, with 20 bases between. The germline gives CDR1 PRHDT, CDR2 FYEKMQ (reference sequence). This CDR3 region has 15 residues. The CDR3 DNA sequence: TGTGCCAGCAGCCCCAACCCAGACAGGACGGGCGAGCAGTACTTC. It encodes CASSPNPDRTGEQYF.

A few counts support this clone. CDR3 amino acids: CASSRPRDRGYEQYF. The CDR3 nucleotides are TGTGCCAGCAGTCGACCCCGGGACAGGGGTTACGAGCAGTACTTC. The J gene is TRBJ2-7, the V gene TRBV27; TRBD1 aligns across 10 bases. This CDR3 has 15 residues. The V gene end was trimmed by 5 bases and the J gene end by 4 bases; junction bases not matched to a gene: 8. Germline CDR1 reads MNHEY; CDR2 reads SMNVEV (reference sequence).

This clone was counted a few times. The chain carries TRBV10-1 and TRBJ2-2; the D is unclear. Trimming took 0 bases from V and 5 from J, leaving 4 bases between them. Germline CDR1 is WNHNN and CDR2 is SYGVQD (reference sequence). The CDR3 length is 13 residues. The CDR3 sequence: CASSESRTGELFF. The DNA for the CDR3 is TGCGCCAGCAGTGAGTCTCGGACCGGGGAGCTGTTTTTT.

The chain joins TRBV11-2 to TRBJ1-5; D remains unclear. V shed 2 bases and J shed 1 base, with 3 bases lying between them. There are 13 residues in the CDR3. The germline V gene has CDR1 SGHAT and CDR2 FQNNGV. The CDR3 spells CASSLSSNQPQHF. CDR3 in DNA: TGTGCCAGCAGCTTAAGCAGCAATCAGCCCCAGCATTTT. The whole variable domain, filled in from reference TRBV11-2 and TRBJ1-5, reads EAGVAQSPRYKIIEKRQSVAFWCNPISGHATLYWYQQILGQGPKLLIQFQNNGVVDDSQLPKDRFSAERLKGVDSTLKIQPAKLEDSAVYLCASSLSSNQPQHFGDGTRLSIL.

About this clone: The sample has other DNA sequences that encode this CDR3 too. The chain has TRBV27 and TRBJ1-1, with 7 bases identical to TRBD1. The ends lost 3 bases at V and 5 bases at J; junction bases unmatched: 3. CDR3 length: 13 residues. Germline CDR1 and CDR2: MNHEY and SMNVEV (reference sequence). The CDR3 region has the DNA TGTGCCAGCAGTTTCACCAGGGGGACTGAAGCTTTCTTT. This codes for CASSFTRGTEAFF.

The sample holds a few counts of this clone. The V call is TRBV7-6, the J call TRBJ2-5, with 10 bases that match TRBD1. The trim removed 4 bases at V and 3 bases at J, leaving 2 bases unmatched. This CDR3 is 14 amino acids long. CDR1 and CDR2 (germline): SGHVS, FNYEAQ. CDR3 residues: CASSSGTGEETQYF. CDR3 coding DNA: TGTGCCAGCAGCTCCGGGACAGGGGAAGAGACCCAGTACTTC. Supplemented by reference TRBV7-6 and TRBJ2-5, the full variable domain reads GAGVSQSPRYKVTKRGQDVALRCDPISGHVSLYWYRQALGQGPEFLTYFNYEAQQDKSGLPNDRFSAERPEGSISTLTIQRTEQRDSAMYRCASSSGTGEETQYFGPGTRLLVL.

This clone turned up a few times. This sequence joins TRBV2 and TRBJ2-3, with D hard to call. From germline, CDR1 is SNHLY and CDR2 FYNNEI. This CDR3 contains 10 residues. V lost 11 bases to trimming and J lost 4 bases, with 7 bases between them. The CDR3 sequence is CASRSDTQYF. The CDR3, as DNA: TGTGCCTCTAGATCAGATACGCAGTATTTT.

The J gene is TRBJ2-7, the V gene TRBV30; weak D call: TRBD1 (7 bases). Per germline, CDR1 GTSNPN and CDR2 SVGIG (reference sequence). V lost 3 bases and J lost 3, with 15 bases in between. CDR3 length equals 14 residues. CDR3 residues: CAWRLAGGGYEQYF. CDR3 DNA: TGTGCCTGGAGGTTGGCAGGGGGAGGCTACGAGCAGTACTTC.

This clone was detected a few times. The CDR3 sequence is CASSLDRDRGLLVGANVLTF. DNA of the CDR3: TGTGCCAGCAGCTTAGACCGGGACAGGGGATTATTGGTCGGGGCCAACGTCCTGACTTTC. The chain links TRBV7-8 to TRBJ2-6; 10 positions match TRBD1. This CDR3 contains 20 residues. J gave up 4 bases and V 1 base, and 13 bases lay outside the gene matches. Per germline, CDR1 SGHVS and CDR2 FQNEAQ.

The rearrangement links TRBV2 to TRBJ2-1, with a tentative D call TRBD2 (6 bases). CDR3 length equals 12 residues. Germline V gene lookup returns CDR1 SNHLY and CDR2 FYNNEI. Trimming took 7 bases from V and 7 from J, leaving 11 bases between them. In nucleotides, the CDR3 is TGTGCCAGCACCCCGACTAGTAATGAGCAGTTCTTC. This gives the protein CASTPTSNEQFF.

This clone was counted a few times. CDR3 sequence (DNA): TGTGCCTGGAGTAGGACTGGGTACGAGCAGTACTTC. It is translated as CAWSRTGYEQYF. V usage is TRBV30 and J usage is TRBJ2-7; tentative D call: TRBD2 (5 bases). The V and J ends lost 2 bases and 4 bases respectively, with 9 bases between them. This CDR3 region has 12 residues. Germline V lookup: CDR1 GTSNPN, CDR2 SVGIG (reference sequence).

The chain joins TRBV28 to TRBJ2-5, with 8 bases that match TRBD2. The J call may not be correct, given that the DNA end is closer to TRBJ2-7. Germline V lookup: CDR1 MDHEN, CDR2 SYDVKM. This CDR3 region has 17 residues. DNA for the CDR3: TGTGCCAGCAGTTTAGGGGCGGGAGGCGGTTACTCCTACGAGCAGTACTTC. Protein: CASSLGAGGGYSYEQYF.

This clone was picked up a small number of times. This chain connects TRBV9 to TRBJ2-2, with 9 bases fitting TRBD2. Germline V gene data show CDR1 as SGDLS and CDR2 as YYNGEE. The CDR3 has 15 residues. The V and J ends lost 3 bases and 6 bases, in that order; junction bases with no gene match: 6. Here the CDR3 reads CASSGLAGVPGELFF. DNA of the CDR3: TGTGCCAGCAGCGGTTTAGCGGGGGTGCCCGGGGAGCTGTTTTTT.

A few counts support this clone. The chain has TRBV19 and TRBJ2-1; 10 nucleotides line up with TRBD2. Germline CDR1 LNHDA, CDR2 SQIVND (reference sequence). There are 16 residues in the CDR3. The V segment lost 6 bases and the J segment 8 bases; nucleotides outside the gene matches: 13. The CDR3 DNA follows: TGTGCCAGTAGCCAACGTCACCCGCTAGCGGGAGATGAGCAGTTCTTC. Translating it yields CASSQRHPLAGDEQFF. The whole variable domain, remainder taken from reference TRBV19 and TRBJ2-1, is DGGITQSPKYLFRKEGQNVTLSCEQNLNHDAMYWYRQDPGQGLRLIYYSQIVNDFQKGDIAEGYSVSREKKESFPLTVTSAQKNPTAFYLCASSQRHPLAGDEQFFGPGTRLTVL.

The gene calls are TRBV6-5 and TRBJ2-5; possibly TRBD2 for D (5 bases). The CDR3 runs to 15 residues. Deletions cut 6 bases from V and 5 bases from J, with 19 bases between. Germline assignment: CDR1 MNHEY and CDR2 SVGAGI. CDR3 protein: CASSLTPGSWETQYF. The CDR3 DNA reads as TGTGCCAGCAGCCTCACTCCGGGATCCTGGGAGACCCAGTACTTC.

This clone came up a few times. The chain combines TRBV13 with TRBJ2-5; 8 bases are shared with TRBD1. V trimming: 5 bases; J trimming: 2 bases; junction bases outside the gene matches: 19. The CDR3 is 19 amino acids. The germline CDR1 and CDR2 sequences are PRHDT and FYEKMQ (reference sequence). The CDR3 reads CASSEDRVAMQKIQETQYF. As DNA, the CDR3 is TGTGCCAGCAGCGAGGACAGGGTAGCAATGCAAAAAATTCAAGAGACCCAGTACTTC.

V usage is TRBV27 and J usage is TRBJ1-1; D might be TRBD1 (5 bases). Trimming shortened V by 0 bases and J by 11 bases, and 16 bases separated the two germline ends. The CDR3 sequence is 14 residues long. Germline assignment: CDR1 MNHEY and CDR2 SMNVEV (reference sequence). The CDR3 is CASSLSPFGRGAFF. CDR3 bases: TGTGCCAGCAGTTTATCCCCTTTCGGCCGGGGGGCTTTCTTT.